This is a list of T cell receptor beta chains from one sample in a study of beta chain features in type 1 diabetes. The protocol was immunoSEQ multiplex PCR, while the TCRdb copy is restricted to in-frame clones and leaves out a portion. The table has around 280,000 clones, 15% seen once. The sample consisted of naive CD4+ T cells from blood. The source of these receptors is a man in his late teens or twenties with type 1 diabetes. The CDR3 runs from the conserved cysteine through the conserved F or W. The order of the fields is clone size, J gene, V gene, CDR3 protein. Clone size appears in some rows only: once, few, many, or a class for an expanded clone.

clone size: few
J gene: TRBJ2-7
V gene: TRBV28
CDR3 protein: CASSFPRSGYEQYF

clone size: .
J gene: TRBJ2-3
V gene: TRBV11-2
CDR3 protein: CASSFGTSGGTDTQYF

clone size: .
J gene: TRBJ2-2
V gene: TRBV7-9
CDR3 protein: CANNRMVNTGELFF

clone size: few
J gene: TRBJ1-1
V gene: TRBV7-9
CDR3 protein: CASRQGSSEAFF

clone size: .
J gene: TRBJ2-7
V gene: TRBV19
CDR3 protein: CASSSWRQGSYEQYF

clone size: few
J gene: TRBJ1-1
V gene: TRBV6-6
CDR3 protein: CASSMGQGVNTEAFF

clone size: .
J gene: TRBJ2-1
V gene: TRBV7-9
CDR3 protein: CASSLASQNEQFF

clone size: .
J gene: TRBJ2-7
V gene: TRBV2
CDR3 protein: CASSPAGTTYEQYF

clone size: .
J gene: TRBJ2-3
V gene: TRBV6-4
CDR3 protein: CASSDTLAGGVTDTQYF

clone size: .
J gene: TRBJ2-7
V gene: TRBV6-1
CDR3 protein: CASSASPYRGGFDEQYF

clone size: .
J gene: TRBJ2-3
V gene: TRBV6-5
CDR3 protein: CASSGRTGRTDTQYF

clone size: .
J gene: TRBJ1-2
V gene: TRBV4-2
CDR3 protein: CASTSSRGQGYGYTF

clone size: few
J gene: TRBJ1-4
V gene: TRBV5-1
CDR3 protein: CASSQTGTNEKLFF

clone size: few
J gene: TRBJ2-5
V gene: TRBV29-1
CDR3 protein: CSVGASILETQYF

clone size: .
J gene: TRBJ2-1
V gene: TRBV5-1
CDR3 protein: CASSAGADSYNEQFF